Sequencing of this TCR beta chain was carried out in a study of cytomegalovirus exposure and HLA in healthy donors. Looking at the study overall: Researchers previously reported finding just under 120 million unique TCR beta sequences from around 200 million T cells. Findings and caveats of the study: Rarity characterized most TCR sequences, yet some public TCRs appeared in many donors.

Use of 60 Vbeta and 13 Jbeta primers characterized the PCR. Sequencing used immunoSEQ multiplex PCR; TCRdb keeps in-frame clones, though not all of them. The sample consists of about 90,000 clones, around 69% of them appearing once. All the people who gave samples were healthy bone marrow donors. There were likely unrecorded immune exposures, though donors were nominally healthy when sampled. Details on this clone: The antigen is not known.

Sample: PBMCs. The sequence came from a woman aged 55-75 years in good health and CMV-seropositive.

This CDR3 is CASSPVNYEQYF. The CDR3 DNA reads as TGTGCCAGCTCACCAGTTAATTACGAGCAGTACTTC. The chain uses TRBV18 and TRBJ2-7; D is ambiguous. Trimming took 2 bases from V and 4 from J, leaving 6 bases between them. This CDR3 contains 12 residues. Per the germline V gene, CDR1 is KGHSH and CDR2 is LQKENI.